This T cell receptor (beta chain) is drawn from a study of post-analysis software for immune sequencing data. This clonotype showed up just a few times. Its antigen is undetermined. Trimming removed 6 bases from V and 0 bases from J, with 13 bases in between. Germline V gives CDR1 MNHNS, CDR2 SASEGT. This CDR3 is built from 15 residues. Researchers reported that TCR beta cDNA libraries carried unique molecular identifiers. Roughly 0.5 million cDNA molecules were obtained from about 1 to 10 million T cells. TCRdb re-called the PCR reads through MiXCR, storing one row per CDR3 protein. The table lists roughly 580,000 distinct CDR3 sequences, about 44% of them singletons. Study-level results: The F measure placed samples prepared in the same batch into strongly shared clusters. TRBV5-6, TRBV5-1 and TRBV20-1 belonged to a set of roughly 5 TRBV segments that were more frequent in patients than controls.

Input material: blood. The source of this sequence is a girl aged 5-17 years with multiple sclerosis. V is TRBV6-1 and J is TRBJ2-3, with D perhaps TRBD1 or TRBD2 (5 bases each). The CDR3 here is CASRPGTASTDTQYF. The CDR3, as DNA: TGTGCCAGCAGACCCGGGACGGCTAGCACAGATACGCAGTATTTT.